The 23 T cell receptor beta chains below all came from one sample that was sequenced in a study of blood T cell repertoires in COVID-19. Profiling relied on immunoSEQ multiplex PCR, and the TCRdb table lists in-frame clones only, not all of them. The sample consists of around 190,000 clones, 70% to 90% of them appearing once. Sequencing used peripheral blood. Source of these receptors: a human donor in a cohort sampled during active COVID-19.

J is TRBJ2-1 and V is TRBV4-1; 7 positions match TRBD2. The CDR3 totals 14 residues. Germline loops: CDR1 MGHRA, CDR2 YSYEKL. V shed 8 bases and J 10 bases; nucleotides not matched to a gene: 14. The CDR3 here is CASRPSRDYGEQFF. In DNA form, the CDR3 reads TGCGCCAGCCGCCCCTCCCGGGACTACGGGGAGCAGTTCTTC.

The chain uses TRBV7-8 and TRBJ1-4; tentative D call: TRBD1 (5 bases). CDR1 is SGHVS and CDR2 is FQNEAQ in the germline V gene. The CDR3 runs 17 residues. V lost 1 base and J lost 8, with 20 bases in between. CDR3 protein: CASSLVPLGGRGEKLFF. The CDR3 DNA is TGTGCCAGCAGCTTAGTCCCTTTGGGGGGGAGGGGAGAAAAACTGTTTTTT.

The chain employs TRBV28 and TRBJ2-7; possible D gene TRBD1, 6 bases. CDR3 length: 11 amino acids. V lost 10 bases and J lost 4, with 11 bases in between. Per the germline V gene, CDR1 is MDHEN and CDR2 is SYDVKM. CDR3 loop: CATLGQYEQYF. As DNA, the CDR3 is TGTGCCACCTTGGGACAATACGAGCAGTACTTC. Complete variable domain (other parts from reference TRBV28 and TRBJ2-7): DVKVTQSSRYLVKRTGEKVFLECVQDMDHENMFWYRQDPGLGLRLIYFSYDVKMKEKGDIPEGYSVSREKKERFSLILESASTNQTSMYLCATLGQYEQYFGPGTRLTVT.

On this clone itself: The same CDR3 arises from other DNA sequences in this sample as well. The CDR3 DNA is TGCGCCAGCAGCTTGGAGGGACTAGCGGGAGGGCCAGATACGCAGTATTTT. Translated: CASSLEGLAGGPDTQYF. This chain uses TRBV5-1 with TRBJ2-3; TRBD2 matches 16 bases. The V segment lost 0 bases and the J segment 4 bases; nucleotides outside the gene matches: 2. Germline lookup yields CDR1 SGHRS and CDR2 YFSETQ. This CDR3 region has 17 residues.

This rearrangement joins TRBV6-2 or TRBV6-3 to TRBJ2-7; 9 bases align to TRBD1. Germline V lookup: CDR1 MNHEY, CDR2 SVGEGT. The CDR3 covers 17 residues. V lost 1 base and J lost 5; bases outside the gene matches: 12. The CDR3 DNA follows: TGTGCCAGCAGTTACTTTCTAGGGGACAGGGCGGGGGACGAGCAGTACTTC. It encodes CASSYFLGDRAGDEQYF.

CDR3 sequence reads: CASSLETSRNEQFF. The CDR3, as DNA: TGTGCCAGCAGCTTAGAGACTAGCCGCAATGAGCAGTTCTTC. The V call is TRBV7-9, the J call TRBJ2-1, with 7 positions matching TRBD2. Germline values: CDR1 SEHNR, CDR2 FQNEAQ (reference sequence). There are 14 residues in the CDR3. V dropped 1 base and J dropped 6; count of bases not matched to a gene: 3.

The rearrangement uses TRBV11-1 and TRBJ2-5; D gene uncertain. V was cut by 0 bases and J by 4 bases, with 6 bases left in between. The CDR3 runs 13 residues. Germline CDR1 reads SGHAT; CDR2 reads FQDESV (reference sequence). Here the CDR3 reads CASSLAEVETQYF. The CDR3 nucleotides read TGTGCCAGCAGCTTAGCTGAGGTAGAGACCCAGTACTTC.

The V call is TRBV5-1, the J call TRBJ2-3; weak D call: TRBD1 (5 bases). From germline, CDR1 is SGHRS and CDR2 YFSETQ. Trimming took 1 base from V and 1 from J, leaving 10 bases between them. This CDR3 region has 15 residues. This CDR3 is CASSLTRGGTDTQYF. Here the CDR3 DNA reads TGCGCCAGCAGCTTGACAAGGGGCGGCACAGATACGCAGTATTTT.

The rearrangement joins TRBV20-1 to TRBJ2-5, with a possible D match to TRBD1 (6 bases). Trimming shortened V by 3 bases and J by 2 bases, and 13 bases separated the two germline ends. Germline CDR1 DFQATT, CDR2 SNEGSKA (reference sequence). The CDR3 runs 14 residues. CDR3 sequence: CSASTQGQQETQYF. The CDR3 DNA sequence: TGCAGTGCTAGTACGCAGGGACAACAAGAGACCCAGTACTTC.

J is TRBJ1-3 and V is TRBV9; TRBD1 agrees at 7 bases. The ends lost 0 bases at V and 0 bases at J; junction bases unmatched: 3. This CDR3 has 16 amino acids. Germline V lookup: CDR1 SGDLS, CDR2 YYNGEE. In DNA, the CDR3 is TGTGCCAGCAGCGTAGCGACAGGGTTCTCTGGAAACACCATATATTTT. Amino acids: CASSVATGFSGNTIYF.

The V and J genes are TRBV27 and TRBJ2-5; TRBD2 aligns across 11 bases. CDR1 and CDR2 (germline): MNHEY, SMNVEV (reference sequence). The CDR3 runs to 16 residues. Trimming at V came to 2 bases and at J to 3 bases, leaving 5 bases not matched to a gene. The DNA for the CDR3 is TGTGCCAGCAGTTTAATCCCGACTAGCGGGAAAGAGACCCAGTACTTC. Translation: CASSLIPTSGKETQYF.

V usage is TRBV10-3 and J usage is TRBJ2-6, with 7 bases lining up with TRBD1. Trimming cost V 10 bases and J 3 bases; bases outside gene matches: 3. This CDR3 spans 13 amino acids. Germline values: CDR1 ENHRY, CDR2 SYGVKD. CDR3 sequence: CATTGDGANVLTF. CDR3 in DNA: TGTGCCACCACAGGGGATGGGGCCAACGTCCTGACTTTC.

CDR3 bases: TGCAGCGTGGCCGGACAGATGAACACTGAAGCTTTCTTT. It translates to CSVAGQMNTEAFF. The rearrangement joins TRBV29-1 to TRBJ1-1, with a tentative D call TRBD1 (6 bases). CDR1 SQVTM and CDR2 ANQGSEA come from the germline V gene. Trimming pared 6 bases from V and 0 bases from J, leaving 11 bases between. CDR3 length: 13 amino acids.

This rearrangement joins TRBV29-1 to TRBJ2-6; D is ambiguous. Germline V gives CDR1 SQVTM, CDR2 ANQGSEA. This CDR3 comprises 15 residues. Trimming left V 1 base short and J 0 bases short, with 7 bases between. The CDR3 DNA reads TGCAGCGTTGAAGCTCAGAACTCTGGGGCCAACGTCCTGACTTTC. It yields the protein CSVEAQNSGANVLTF.

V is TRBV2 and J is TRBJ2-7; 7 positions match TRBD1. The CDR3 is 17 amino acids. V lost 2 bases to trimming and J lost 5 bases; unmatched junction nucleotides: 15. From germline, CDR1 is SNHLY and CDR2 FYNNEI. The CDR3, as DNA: TGTGCCAGCAGTGAAATCGGGACAGTGTCTATTGGGGACGAGCAGTACTTC. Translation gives CASSEIGTVSIGDEQYF. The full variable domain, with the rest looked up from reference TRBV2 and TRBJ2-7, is EPEVTQTPSHQVTQMGQEVILRCVPISNHLYFYWYRQILGQKVEFLVSFYNNEISEKSEIFDDQFSVERPDGSNFTLKIRSTKLEDSAMYFCASSEIGTVSIGDEQYFGPGTRLTVT.

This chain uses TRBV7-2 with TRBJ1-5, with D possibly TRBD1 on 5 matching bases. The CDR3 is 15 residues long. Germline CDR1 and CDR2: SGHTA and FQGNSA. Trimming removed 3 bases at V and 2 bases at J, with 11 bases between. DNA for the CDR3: TGTGCCAGCAGCTTTCACGCGGGGGGCAATCAGCCCCAGCATTTT. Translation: CASSFHAGGNQPQHF.

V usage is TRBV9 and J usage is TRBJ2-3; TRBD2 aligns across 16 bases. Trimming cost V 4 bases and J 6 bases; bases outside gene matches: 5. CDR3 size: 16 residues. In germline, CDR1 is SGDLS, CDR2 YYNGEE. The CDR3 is CASSPGTSGGADTQYF. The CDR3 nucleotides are TGTGCCAGCAGCCCAGGGACTAGCGGGGGGGCCGATACGCAGTATTTT.

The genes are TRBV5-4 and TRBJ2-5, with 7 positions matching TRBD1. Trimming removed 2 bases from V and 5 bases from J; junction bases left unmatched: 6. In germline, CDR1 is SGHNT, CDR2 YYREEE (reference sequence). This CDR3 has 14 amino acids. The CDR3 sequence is CASSLDRAGETQYF. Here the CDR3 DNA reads TGTGCCAGCAGCTTAGACAGGGCAGGGGAGACCCAGTACTTC.

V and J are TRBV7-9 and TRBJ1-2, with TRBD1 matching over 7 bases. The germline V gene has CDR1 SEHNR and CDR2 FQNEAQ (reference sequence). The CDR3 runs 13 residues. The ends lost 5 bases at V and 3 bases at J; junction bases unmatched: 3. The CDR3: CASSADRDYGYTF. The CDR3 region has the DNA TGTGCCAGCAGCGCCGACAGGGACTATGGCTACACCTTC.

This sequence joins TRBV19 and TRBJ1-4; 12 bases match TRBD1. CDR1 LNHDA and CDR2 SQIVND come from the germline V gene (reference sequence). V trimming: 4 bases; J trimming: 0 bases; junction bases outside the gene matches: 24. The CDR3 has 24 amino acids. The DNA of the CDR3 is TGTGCCAGTAGTACCCCGAAACCGGGACAGGGGGCACGAACAGAGGATTCAACTAATGAAAAACTGTTTTTT. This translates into CASSTPKPGQGARTEDSTNEKLFF.

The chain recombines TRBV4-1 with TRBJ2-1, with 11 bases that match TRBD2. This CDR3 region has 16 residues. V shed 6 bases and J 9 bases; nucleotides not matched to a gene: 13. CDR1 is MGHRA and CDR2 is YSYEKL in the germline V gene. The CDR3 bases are TGCGCCAGCAGTTCAGGGGTCACTAGCGGGGGACCTGAGCAGTTCTTC. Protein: CASSSGVTSGGPEQFF.

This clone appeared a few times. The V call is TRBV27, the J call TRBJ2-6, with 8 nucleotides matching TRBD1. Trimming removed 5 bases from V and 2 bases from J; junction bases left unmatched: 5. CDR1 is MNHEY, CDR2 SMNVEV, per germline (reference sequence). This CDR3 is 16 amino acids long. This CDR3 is CASSPQGAAGANVLTF. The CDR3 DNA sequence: TGTGCCAGCAGTCCCCAGGGGGCGGCTGGGGCCAACGTCCTGACTTTC.

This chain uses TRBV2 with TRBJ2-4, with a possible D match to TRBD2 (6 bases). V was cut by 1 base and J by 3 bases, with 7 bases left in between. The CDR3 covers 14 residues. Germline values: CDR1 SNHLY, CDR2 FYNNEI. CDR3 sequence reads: CASSEGEVKNIQYF. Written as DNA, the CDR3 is TGTGCCAGCAGTGAAGGGGAGGTCAAAAACATTCAGTACTTC.